This T cell receptor beta chain is from a study of blood T cell repertoires in COVID-19. The overall study: Samples taken during acute and convalescent COVID-19 were collected in the United States, Italy and Spain. The analysed material was cDNA or gDNA that came from T cells, B-cell-depleted T cells, or PBMCs.

Authors' data handling: Quantification of nucleated cells was approximated via reference gene primer amplification. The protocol was immunoSEQ multiplex PCR, while the TCRdb copy is restricted to in-frame clones and leaves out a portion. V, J and clone size derive from that table, while D and trimming were established from the DNA sequence. The repertoire holds about 69,000 clones, with about 85% as singletons. Sequencing was done on a sample of peripheral blood. The source is a man aged 80 or over with acute or convalescent COVID-19.

For the CDR3, the DNA is TGCGCCAGCAGCATCTCCTCTGGGGCCAACGTCCTGACTTTC. This gives the protein CASSISSGANVLTF. The rearrangement uses TRBV5-1 and TRBJ2-6; D call uncertain. The V gene lost 4 bases and the J gene lost 0 bases, with 5 bases spanning the gap. This CDR3 has 14 residues. The germline gives CDR1 SGHRS, CDR2 YFSETQ.